Following are 7 T cell receptor beta chains from one sample sequenced in a study of T cells in Graves' hyperthyroidism and ophthalmopathy. RNA transcripts yielded amplified TCR beta CDR3 regions. The TCR CDR3 was amplified in a first-round RT-PCR using the HTBI primer set. MiXCR, run by TCRdb on the multiplex PCR reads, gives a single entry per CDR3 protein. Here the sample spans roughly 840,000 distinct CDR3 sequences, around 39% being singletons. The sample consisted of blood. These receptors all come from a man aged 18-30 years with Graves' hyperthyroidism.

V usage is TRBV7-9 and J usage is TRBJ1-2; the D gene is possibly TRBD1 (6 bases). Looked up from germline, CDR1 is SEHNR and CDR2 is FQNEAQ (reference sequence). The CDR3 contains 17 residues. Trimming removed 5 bases from V and 6 bases from J, with 25 bases in between. The CDR3 DNA is TGTGCCAGCAGCCCCACCATGGGCAAGCGGGACAATCATGGCTACACCTTC. As protein: CASSPTMGKRDNHGYTF. The variable domain in full, completed from reference TRBV7-9 and TRBJ1-2, reads DTGVSQNPRHKITKRGQNVTFRCDPISEHNRLYWYRQTLGQGPEFLTYFQNEAQLEKSRLLSDRFSAERPKGSFSTLEIQRTEQGDSAMYLCASSPTMGKRDNHGYTFGSGTRLTVV.

V gene TRBV10-2 combines with J gene TRBJ1-3, with D possibly being TRBD1 (6 bases). The CDR3 contains 16 residues. V was trimmed by 4 bases and J by 0 bases, leaving 13 bases between them. The V gene's germline CDR1 is WSHSY and CDR2 SAAADI. CDR3 region: CASSAPDRISGNTIYF. In DNA form, the CDR3 reads TGCGCCAGCAGTGCTCCGGACAGAATCTCTGGAAACACCATATATTTT.

V usage is TRBV14 and J usage is TRBJ2-2; the D gene is possibly TRBD2 (5 bases). V was clipped by 1 base and J by 1 base, with 13 bases between them. Germline V gene data show CDR1 as SGHDN and CDR2 as FVKESK. This CDR3 has 17 residues. The CDR3: CASSQADVAGNTGELFF. The DNA for the CDR3 is TGTGCCAGCAGCCAAGCGGACGTTGCGGGGAACACCGGGGAGCTGTTTTTT.

This clonotype was observed a single time. The chain is built from TRBV2 and TRBJ1-4, with D maybe TRBD1 (5 bases). V lost 11 bases, J lost 6 bases, and 16 bases lay in between. Per the germline V gene, CDR1 is SNHLY and CDR2 is FYNNEI. The CDR3 totals 13 residues. The CDR3 DNA sequence: TGTGCCGGAACAGGCATGGGTTATGAAAAACTGTTTTTT. This codes for CAGTGMGYEKLFF.

The rearrangement links TRBV7-9 to TRBJ1-5; D not resolved. Germline V CDR1 and CDR2: SEHNR, FQNEAQ (reference sequence). The V gene lost 5 bases and the J gene lost 5 bases, with 10 bases spanning the gap. The CDR3 loop spans 13 amino acids. In DNA form, the CDR3 reads TGTGCCAGCAGCCCCGAACAAGATCAGCCCCAGCATTTT. Amino acids: CASSPEQDQPQHF.

This clonotype was observed at least ten times. The J gene is TRBJ2-2, the V gene TRBV10-3; 9 bases align to TRBD2. Trimming took 7 bases from V and 6 from J; bases not matched to a gene: 3. The CDR3 has 13 residues. Germline lookup yields CDR1 ENHRY and CDR2 SYGVKD. CDR3 nucleotide sequence: TGTGCCATCACTAAGCGGGAGGCCGGGGAGCTGTTTTTT. It encodes CAITKREAGELFF.

The chain has TRBV29-1 and TRBJ1-2; D remains unclear. The CDR3 consists of 9 residues. Trimming stripped 4 bases from V and 12 bases from J, with 9 bases between. Germline CDR1 reads SQVTM; CDR2 reads ANQGSEA. The CDR3 DNA follows: TGCAGCGTTGGGCAGGTCAACACCTTC. Translating it yields CSVGQVNTF.